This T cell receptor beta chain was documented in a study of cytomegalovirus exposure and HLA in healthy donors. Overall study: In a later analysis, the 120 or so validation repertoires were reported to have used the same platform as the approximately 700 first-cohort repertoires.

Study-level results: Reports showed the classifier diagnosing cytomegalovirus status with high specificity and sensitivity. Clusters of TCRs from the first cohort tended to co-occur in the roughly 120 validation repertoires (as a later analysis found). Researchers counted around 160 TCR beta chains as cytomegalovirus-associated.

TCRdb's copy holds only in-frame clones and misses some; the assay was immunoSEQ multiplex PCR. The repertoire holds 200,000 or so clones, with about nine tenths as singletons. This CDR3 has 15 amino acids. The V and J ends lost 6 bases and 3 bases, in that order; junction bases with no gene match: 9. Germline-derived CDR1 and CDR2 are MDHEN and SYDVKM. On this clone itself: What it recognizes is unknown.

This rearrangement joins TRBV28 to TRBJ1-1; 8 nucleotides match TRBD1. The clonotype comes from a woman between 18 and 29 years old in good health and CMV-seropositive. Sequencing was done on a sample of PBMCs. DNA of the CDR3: TGTGCCAGCAGGGCAGACAGGGGCCCCGACACTGAAGCTTTCTTT. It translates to CASRADRGPDTEAFF.